This TCR beta chain originates from a study of cytomegalovirus exposure and HLA in healthy donors. Whole-study findings and limits: Researchers catalogued about 150 TCR beta chains as cytomegalovirus-associated.

Primers: 60 Vbeta forward and 13 Jbeta reverse. Here immunoSEQ multiplex PCR was the method, and the copy in TCRdb shows in-frame clones only, minus some. The table shows about 110,000 clones, with roughly 69% occurring only once. As regards this clone: Its specificity is unknown.

This CDR3 has 15 amino acids. Germline loops: CDR1 KGHSH, CDR2 LQKENI. The V segment lost 5 bases and the J segment 1 base; nucleotides outside the gene matches: 6. This chain connects TRBV18 to TRBJ2-7; TRBD1 agrees at 9 bases. This TCR was recovered from a woman in her 70s in good health and CMV-seropositive. The sequencing sample was made of PBMCs. CDR3 sequence (DNA): TGTGCCAGCTCAACTGGGACAGGGAAGTCCTACGAGCAGTACTTC. Translated, it gives CASSTGTGKSYEQYF.